This T cell receptor beta chain appears in the sequencing data of a study of identical twins. TCRdb called the 5' RACE reads again in MiXCR, with one record for every CDR3 protein. The repertoire consists of 400,000 to 500,000 distinct CDR3 sequences, with roughly 20% occurring once and the leading ten covering about 12%. In every case, the donor was a healthy Caucasian. Ten or more counts support this clonotype. Antigen unknown. Whole-study findings and limits: Twin-shared out-of-frame alpha sequences were enriched for low generation probability. Among beta out-of-frame sequences, excess sharing between twins appeared weaker.

Germline CDR1 and CDR2: SGHAT and FQNNGV. Deletions cut 1 base from V and 5 bases from J, with 9 bases between. The CDR3 extends over 14 amino acids. The origin of this receptor is a man over 45 in good health. This chain uses TRBV11-2 with TRBJ2-1; unclear D gene. The sample was naive T cells sorted from blood. CDR3 residues: CASSLVPSNNEQFF. In nucleotides, the CDR3 is TGTGCCAGCAGCTTAGTGCCCTCGAACAATGAGCAGTTCTTC.